Detailed here is one T cell receptor beta chain. The table came from immunoSEQ multiplex PCR; TCRdb's copy has only in-frame clones and leaves some out. The table records roughly 80,000 clones, over 95% of them present only once. These data belong to a study of technical replicates of blood from several donors. The junction had 5 bases not matched to a gene; V was cut back by 1 base and J by 2 bases. The germline V gene encodes CDR1 SGHTA and CDR2 FQGNSA. The CDR3 runs to 15 residues. The sample was T cells isolated from PBMCs. This sequence originates from a human donor in good health. The chain couples TRBV7-2 to TRBJ2-7; TRBD2 aligns across 7 bases. The CDR3: CASSLGEGRPYEQYF. CDR3 nucleotides: TGTGCCAGCAGCTTAGGGGAGGGCCGACCCTACGAGCAGTACTTC.